Listed here are 16 T cell receptor beta chains from one sample, sequenced in a study of T cell repertoires in cytomegalovirus infection. A single record per CDR3 protein comes from TCRdb applying MiXCR to the reads. The data show 200,000 to 300,000 distinct CDR3 sequences, around 9% seen once. Specimen: PBMCs. The receptor set was obtained from a human donor in good health (CMV status not recorded). Some clones in this sample may be carry-over from other donors' samples.

This clonotype was counted many times. CDR3 region: CASSLGTASKNTEAFF. CDR3 coding DNA: TGTGCCAGCAGCTTGGGGACGGCTTCAAAGAACACTGAAGCTTTCTTT. This sequence joins TRBV7-6 and TRBJ1-1; maybe TRBD1 (5 bases). The germline CDR1 and CDR2 sequences are SGHVS and FNYEAQ. The CDR3 runs to 16 residues. V dropped 3 bases and J dropped 1 base, with 15 bases sitting between them. The full variable domain, in which reference TRBV7-6 and TRBJ1-1 provide the parts outside the CDR3, is GAGVSQSPRYKVTKRGQDVALRCDPISGHVSLYWYRQALGQGPEFLTYFNYEAQQDKSGLPNDRFSAERPEGSISTLTIQRTEQRDSAMYRCASSLGTASKNTEAFFGQGTRLTVV.

This clonotype was counted ten times or more. V is TRBV7-2 and J is TRBJ2-7, with D unresolved. Germline V gives CDR1 SGHTA, CDR2 FQGNSA. V dropped 2 bases and J dropped 2 bases, with 4 bases sitting between them. There are 12 residues in the CDR3. The CDR3 loop reads CASSLLPYEQYF. Written as DNA, the CDR3 is TGTGCCAGCAGCTTACTTCCCTACGAGCAGTACTTC. Supplemented by reference TRBV7-2 and TRBJ2-7, the full variable domain reads GAGVSQSPSNKVTEKGKDVELRCDPISGHTALYWYRQSLGQGLEFLIYFQGNSAPDKSGLPSDRFSAERTGGSVSTLTIQRTQQEDSAVYLCASSLLPYEQYFGPGTRLTVT.

This clonotype was detected many times. CDR3 residues: CASSEASYGTGRTDTQYF. The CDR3 bases are TGTGCCAGCAGTGAAGCGTCGTATGGGACAGGGAGGACAGATACGCAGTATTTT. J is TRBJ2-3 and V is TRBV6-1; the match to TRBD1 covers 9 bases. The length of the CDR3 is 18 residues. CDR1 is MNHNS and CDR2 is SASEGT in the germline V gene. Losses at the gene ends were 0 bases for V and 3 bases for J; bases not matched to a gene: 10.

This chain uses TRBV19 with TRBJ1-4; 9 nucleotides agree with TRBD1. This CDR3 region has 14 residues. V gave up 3 bases and J gave up 7 bases; unmatched junction bases: 3. Per the germline V gene, CDR1 is LNHDA and CDR2 is SQIVND (reference sequence). CDR3 in DNA: TGTGCCAGTAGTATGGGACAGGGACGTGAAAAACTGTTTTTT. Its protein product is CASSMGQGREKLFF.

The chain has TRBV28 and TRBJ2-3, with TRBD2 matching over 8 bases. From germline, CDR1 is MDHEN and CDR2 SYDVKM. V dropped 5 bases and J dropped 6; count of bases not matched to a gene: 10. The CDR3 has 15 residues. The CDR3 here is CASSLSGGAQDTQYF. The CDR3 DNA reads TGTGCCAGCAGTCTCTCCGGGGGGGCCCAGGATACGCAGTATTTT.

There are many counts of this clonotype. J is TRBJ2-5 and V is TRBV7-9; D perhaps matches TRBD2 (5 bases). Trimming removed 7 bases at V and 5 bases at J, with 23 bases between. From germline, CDR1 is SEHNR and CDR2 FQNEAQ (reference sequence). This CDR3 has 16 amino acids. The CDR3, as DNA: TGTGCCAGCATCATAGTCCAAGGGAGCCCTGGGGAGACCCAGTACTTC. This encodes CASIIVQGSPGETQYF.

This clonotype was seen only a few times. The junction departs from germline at one end; a sequencing error may be responsible. V gene TRBV7-7 combines with J gene TRBJ2-2; D gene unclear. Germline values: CDR1 SSHAT, CDR2 FNYEAQ (reference sequence). The CDR3 is made up of 13 amino acids. CDR3 residues: CASSLVLAGELFF. The CDR3 nucleotides read TGTGCTAGCAGCTTAGTATTAGCCGGGGAGCTGTTTTTT.

This clonotype was found many times. This chain links TRBV29-1 with TRBJ1-1; D might be TRBD1 (5 bases). The CDR3 length is 16 residues. The germline V and J ends were trimmed by 7 bases and 1 base, with 22 bases remaining between them. Germline CDR1 and CDR2: SQVTM and ANQGSEA. CDR3 sequence: CSARGGNQRENTEAFF. The CDR3 DNA sequence: TGCAGCGCCCGGGGGGGGAACCAGCGGGAGAACACTGAAGCTTTCTTT.

The chain is built from TRBV7-2 and TRBJ1-2, with no clear D. CDR1 is SGHTA and CDR2 is FQGNSA in the germline V gene. The CDR3 runs 14 residues. V was clipped by 1 base and J by 1 base, with 7 bases between them. Written as DNA, the CDR3 is TGTGCCAGCAGCTTAGAGGACCGTAACTATGGCTACACCTTC. Residues: CASSLEDRNYGYTF.

This clonotype was counted at least ten times. This chain links TRBV7-2 with TRBJ1-6, with D perhaps TRBD1 (5 bases). V gave up 3 bases and J gave up 7 bases, with 10 bases separating them. This CDR3 is built from 14 residues. From germline, CDR1 is SGHTA and CDR2 FQGNSA. In DNA, the CDR3 is TGTGCCAGCAGCTTTCGACAGTCCAATTCACCCCTCCACTTT. This translates into CASSFRQSNSPLHF.

This clonotype was seen many times. The CDR3 here is CASSLARGPSNQPQHF. In DNA form, the CDR3 reads TGTGCCAGCAGCTTAGCGCGGGGGCCCAGCAATCAGCCCCAGCATTTT. The chain links TRBV7-2 to TRBJ1-5; tentative D call: TRBD1 (6 bases). The CDR3 runs 16 residues. The V gene lost 0 bases and the J gene lost 1 base, with 10 bases spanning the gap. CDR1 is SGHTA, CDR2 FQGNSA, per germline.

In its sample, this clonotype was seen many times. The CDR3: CASNIRENSPLHF. The CDR3 DNA reads TGTGCCAGCAATATAAGGGAGAATTCACCCCTCCACTTT. This chain connects TRBV6-6 to TRBJ1-6; no firm D call. The CDR3 runs 13 residues. CDR1 and CDR2 from the germline V gene are MNHNY and SVGAGI (reference sequence). Between the trimmed V and J ends, which lost 7 bases and 7 bases, there was a span of 11 bases.

This clonotype has more than one count but fewer than ten. The chain is built from TRBV4-2 and TRBJ1-1, with D hard to call. The germline CDR1 and CDR2 sequences are LGHNA and YNFKEQ. The CDR3 sequence is 16 residues long. The ends were cut back, 5 bases at V and 1 base at J, with 17 bases in the middle. The CDR3 DNA sequence: TGTGCCAGCAGCGCCAGCACCGGGCCCCCGAACACTGAAGCTTTCTTT. This encodes CASSASTGPPNTEAFF.

This clonotype showed up many times. The rearrangement links TRBV7-2 to TRBJ2-7; 8 nucleotides align to TRBD1. Trimming at V came to 1 base and at J to 3 bases, leaving 2 bases not matched to a gene. The CDR3 is 14 amino acids. The germline CDR1 and CDR2 sequences are SGHTA and FQGNSA. The CDR3 DNA follows: TGTGCCAGCAGCTTAGGAGACAGGGGCTACGAGCAGTACTTC. It encodes CASSLGDRGYEQYF.

This clonotype showed up many times. The chain joins TRBV28 to TRBJ1-1; D is uncertain. V dropped 1 base and J dropped 4 bases, with 7 bases sitting between them. This CDR3 comprises 13 residues. Germline V gene lookup returns CDR1 MDHEN and CDR2 SYDVKM. CDR3 sequence (DNA): TGTGCCAGCAGTTTATCATATGGCACTGAAGCTTTCTTT. It yields the protein CASSLSYGTEAFF.

This clonotype has more than one count but fewer than ten. This rearrangement joins TRBV6-1 to TRBJ2-7; the match to TRBD1 covers 12 bases. The CDR3 consists of 15 residues. V trimming: 5 bases; J trimming: 8 bases; junction bases outside the gene matches: 10. Germline lookup yields CDR1 MNHNS and CDR2 SASEGT. The CDR3 loop is CASSRTGTGGRKQYF. CDR3 DNA: TGTGCCAGCAGTAGGACCGGGACAGGGGGCCGTAAGCAGTACTTC.